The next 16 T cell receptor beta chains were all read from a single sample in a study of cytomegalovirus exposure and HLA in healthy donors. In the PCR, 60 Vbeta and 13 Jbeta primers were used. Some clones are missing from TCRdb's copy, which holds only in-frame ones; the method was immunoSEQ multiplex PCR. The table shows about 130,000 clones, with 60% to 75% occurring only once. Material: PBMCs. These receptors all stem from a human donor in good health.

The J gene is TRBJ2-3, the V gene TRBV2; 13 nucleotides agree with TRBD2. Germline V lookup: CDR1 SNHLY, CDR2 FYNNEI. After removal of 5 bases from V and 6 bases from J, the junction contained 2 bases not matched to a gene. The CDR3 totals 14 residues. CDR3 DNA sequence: TGTGCCAGCAGTTGGACTAGCGGGAGTGATACGCAGTATTTT. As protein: CASSWTSGSDTQYF.

CDR3 residues: CSAEVRYGYTF. CDR3 nucleotides: TGCAGTGCTGAGGTTCGCTATGGCTACACCTTC. The V and J genes are TRBV20-1 and TRBJ1-2; no clear D gene. The CDR3 length is 11 residues. V shed 5 bases and J shed 4 bases, with 8 bases lying between them. Germline CDR1 and CDR2: DFQATT and SNEGSKA (reference sequence).

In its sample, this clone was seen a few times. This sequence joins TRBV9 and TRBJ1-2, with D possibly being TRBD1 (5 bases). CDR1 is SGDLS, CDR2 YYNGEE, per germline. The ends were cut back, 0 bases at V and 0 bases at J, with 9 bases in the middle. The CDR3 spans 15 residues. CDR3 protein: CASSVAAGSNYGYTF. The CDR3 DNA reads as TGTGCCAGCAGCGTAGCGGCAGGGTCTAACTATGGCTACACCTTC.

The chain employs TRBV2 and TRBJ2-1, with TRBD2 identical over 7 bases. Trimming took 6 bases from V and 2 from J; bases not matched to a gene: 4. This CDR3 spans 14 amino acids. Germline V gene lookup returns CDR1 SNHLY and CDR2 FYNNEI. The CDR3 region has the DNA TGTGCCAGCAGGAGGGAGGGCCCCTACAATGAGCAGTTCTTC. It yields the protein CASRREGPYNEQFF.

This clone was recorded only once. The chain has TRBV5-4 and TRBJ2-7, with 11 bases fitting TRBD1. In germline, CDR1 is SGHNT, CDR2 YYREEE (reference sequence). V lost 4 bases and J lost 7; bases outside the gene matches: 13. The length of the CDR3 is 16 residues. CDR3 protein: CASSQPGGQGAREQYF. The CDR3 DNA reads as TGTGCCAGCAGCCAACCAGGAGGACAGGGGGCGCGTGAGCAGTACTTC.

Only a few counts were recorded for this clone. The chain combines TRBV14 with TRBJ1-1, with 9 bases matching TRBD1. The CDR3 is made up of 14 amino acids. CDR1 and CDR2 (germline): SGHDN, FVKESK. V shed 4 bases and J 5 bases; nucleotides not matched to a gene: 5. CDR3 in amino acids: CASSLDRGYTEAFF. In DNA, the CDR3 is TGTGCCAGCAGCCTGGACAGGGGATATACTGAAGCTTTCTTT.

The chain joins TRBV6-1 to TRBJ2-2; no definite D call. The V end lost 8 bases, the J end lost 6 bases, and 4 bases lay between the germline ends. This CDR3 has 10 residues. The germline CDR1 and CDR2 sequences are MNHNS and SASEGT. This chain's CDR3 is CASLSGELFF. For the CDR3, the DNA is TGTGCCAGCCTATCCGGGGAGCTGTTTTTT.

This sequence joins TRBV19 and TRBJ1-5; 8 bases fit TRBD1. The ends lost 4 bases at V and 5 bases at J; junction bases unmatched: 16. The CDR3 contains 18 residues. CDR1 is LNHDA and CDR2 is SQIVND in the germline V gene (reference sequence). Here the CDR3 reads CASSSHARTGFEDQPQHF. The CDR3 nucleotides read TGTGCCAGTAGTAGCCATGCCCGGACAGGGTTCGAGGATCAGCCCCAGCATTTT.

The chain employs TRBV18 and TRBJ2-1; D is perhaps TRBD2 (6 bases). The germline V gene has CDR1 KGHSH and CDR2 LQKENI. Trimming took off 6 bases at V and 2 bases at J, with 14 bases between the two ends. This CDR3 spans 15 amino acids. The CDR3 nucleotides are TGTGCCAGCTCCCCAAGGGAGGCCGCCTACAATGAGCAGTTCTTC. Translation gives CASSPREAAYNEQFF.

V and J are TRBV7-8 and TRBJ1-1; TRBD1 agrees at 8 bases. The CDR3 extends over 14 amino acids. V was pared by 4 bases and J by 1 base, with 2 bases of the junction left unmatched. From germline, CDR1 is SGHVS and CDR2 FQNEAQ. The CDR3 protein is CASSSGQENTEAFF. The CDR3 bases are TGTGCCAGCAGCTCGGGACAGGAGAACACTGAAGCTTTCTTT.

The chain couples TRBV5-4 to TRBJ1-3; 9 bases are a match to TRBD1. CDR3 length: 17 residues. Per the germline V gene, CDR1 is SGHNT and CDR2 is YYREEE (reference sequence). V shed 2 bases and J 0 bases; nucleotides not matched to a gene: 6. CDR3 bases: TGTGCCAGCAGCTTACCCGGGACAGGGCTCTCTGGAAACACCATATATTTT. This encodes CASSLPGTGLSGNTIYF.

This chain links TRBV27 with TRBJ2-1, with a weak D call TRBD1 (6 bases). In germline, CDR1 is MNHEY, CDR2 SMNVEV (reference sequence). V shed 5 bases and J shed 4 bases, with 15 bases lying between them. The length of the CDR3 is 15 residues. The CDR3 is CASSPGTPEYNEQFF. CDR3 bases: TGTGCCAGCAGTCCGGGGACACCCGAATACAATGAGCAGTTCTTC.

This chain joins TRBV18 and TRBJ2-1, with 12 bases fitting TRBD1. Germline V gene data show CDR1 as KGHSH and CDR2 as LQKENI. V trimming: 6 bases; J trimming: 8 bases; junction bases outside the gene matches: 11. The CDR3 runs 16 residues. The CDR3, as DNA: TGTGCCAGCTCGCCAAGGGACAGGGGGCGCTTAGATGAGCAGTTCTTC. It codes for CASSPRDRGRLDEQFF.

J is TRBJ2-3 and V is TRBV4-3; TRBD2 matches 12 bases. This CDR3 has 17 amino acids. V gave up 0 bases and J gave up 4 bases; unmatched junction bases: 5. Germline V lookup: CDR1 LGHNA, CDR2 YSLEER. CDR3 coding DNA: TGCGCCAGCAGCCAAGACCCTAGCGGGAGGGTGTCAGATACGCAGTATTTT. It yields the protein CASSQDPSGRVSDTQYF.

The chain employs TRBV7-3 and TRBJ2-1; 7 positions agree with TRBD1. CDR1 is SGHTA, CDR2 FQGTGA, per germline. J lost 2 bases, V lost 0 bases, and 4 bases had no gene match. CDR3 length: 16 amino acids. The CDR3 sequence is CASSLTGQGAYNEQFF. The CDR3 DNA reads TGTGCCAGCAGCTTAACGGGGCAGGGGGCCTACAATGAGCAGTTCTTC.

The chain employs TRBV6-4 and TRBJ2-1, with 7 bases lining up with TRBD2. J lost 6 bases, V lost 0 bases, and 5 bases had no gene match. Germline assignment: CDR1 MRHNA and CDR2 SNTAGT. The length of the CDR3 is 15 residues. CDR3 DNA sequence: TGTGCCAGCAGTGACTCCGGGACTACCCTCAATGAGCAGTTCTTC. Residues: CASSDSGTTLNEQFF.